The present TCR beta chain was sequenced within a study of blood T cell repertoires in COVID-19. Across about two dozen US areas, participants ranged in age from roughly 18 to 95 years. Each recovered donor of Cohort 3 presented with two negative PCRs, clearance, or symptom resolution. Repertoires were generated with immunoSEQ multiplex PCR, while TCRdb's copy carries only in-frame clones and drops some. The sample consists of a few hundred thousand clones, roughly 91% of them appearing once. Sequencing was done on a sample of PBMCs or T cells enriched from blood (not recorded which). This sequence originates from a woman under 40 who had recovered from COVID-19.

The CDR3 loop reads CAWSVAGNQPQHF. In DNA, the CDR3 is TGTGCCTGGAGTGTAGCAGGGAATCAGCCCCAGCATTTT. The chain has TRBV30 and TRBJ1-5; D perhaps matches TRBD1 (5 bases). Per germline, CDR1 GTSNPN and CDR2 SVGIG (reference sequence). Trimming took off 0 bases at V and 4 bases at J, with 7 bases between the two ends. The CDR3 is 13 residues long. Full variable domain (rest looked up from reference TRBV30 and TRBJ1-5): SQTIHQWPATLVQPVGSPLSLECTVEGTSNPNLYWYRQAAGRGLQLLFYSVGIGQISSEVPQNLSASRPQDRQFILSSKKLLLSDSGFYLCAWSVAGNQPQHFGDGTRLSIL.